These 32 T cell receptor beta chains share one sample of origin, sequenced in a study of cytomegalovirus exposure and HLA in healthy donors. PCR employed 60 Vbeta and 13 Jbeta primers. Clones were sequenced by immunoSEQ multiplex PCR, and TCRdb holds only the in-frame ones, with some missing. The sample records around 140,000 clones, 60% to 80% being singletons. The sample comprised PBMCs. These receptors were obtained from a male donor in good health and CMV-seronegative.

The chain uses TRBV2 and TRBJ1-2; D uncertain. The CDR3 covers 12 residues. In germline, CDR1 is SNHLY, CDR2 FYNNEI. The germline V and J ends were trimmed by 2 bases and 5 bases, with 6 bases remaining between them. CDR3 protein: CASSETGYGYTF. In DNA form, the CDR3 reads TGTGCCAGCAGTGAAACGGGTTATGGCTACACCTTC.

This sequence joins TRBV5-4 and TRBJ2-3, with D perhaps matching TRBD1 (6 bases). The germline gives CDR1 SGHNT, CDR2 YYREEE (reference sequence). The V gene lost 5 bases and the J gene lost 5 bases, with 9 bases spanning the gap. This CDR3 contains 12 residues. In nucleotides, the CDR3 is TGTGCCAGCAGGAGGGGGATAGATACGCAGTATTTT. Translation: CASRRGIDTQYF.

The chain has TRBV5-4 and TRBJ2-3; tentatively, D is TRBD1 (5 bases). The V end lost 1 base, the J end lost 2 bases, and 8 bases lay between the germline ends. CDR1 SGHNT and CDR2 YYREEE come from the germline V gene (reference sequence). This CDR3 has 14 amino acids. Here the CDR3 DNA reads TGTGCCAGCAGCTTGCAGGGTCCCACAGATACGCAGTATTTT. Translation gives CASSLQGPTDTQYF.

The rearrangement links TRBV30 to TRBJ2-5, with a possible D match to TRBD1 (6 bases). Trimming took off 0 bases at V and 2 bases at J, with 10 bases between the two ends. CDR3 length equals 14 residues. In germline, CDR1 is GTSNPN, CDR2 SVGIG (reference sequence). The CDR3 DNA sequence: TGTGCCTGGAGTGTCCCAGGGGCTCAAGAGACCCAGTACTTC. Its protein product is CAWSVPGAQETQYF.

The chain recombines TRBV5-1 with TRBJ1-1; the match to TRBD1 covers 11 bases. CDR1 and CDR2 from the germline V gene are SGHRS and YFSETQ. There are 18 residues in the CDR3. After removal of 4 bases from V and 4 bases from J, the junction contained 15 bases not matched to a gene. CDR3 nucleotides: TGCGCCAGCAGCCTAAGGAGAAGAGGACAGGGGGCGGTCACTGAAGCTTTCTTT. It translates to CASSLRRRGQGAVTEAFF.

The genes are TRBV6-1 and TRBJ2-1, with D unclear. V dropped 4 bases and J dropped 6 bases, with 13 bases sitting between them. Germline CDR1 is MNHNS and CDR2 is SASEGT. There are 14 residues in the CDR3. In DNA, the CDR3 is TGTGCCAGCAGTGGACTTAACCCTTCCAATGAGCAGTTCTTC. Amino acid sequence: CASSGLNPSNEQFF.

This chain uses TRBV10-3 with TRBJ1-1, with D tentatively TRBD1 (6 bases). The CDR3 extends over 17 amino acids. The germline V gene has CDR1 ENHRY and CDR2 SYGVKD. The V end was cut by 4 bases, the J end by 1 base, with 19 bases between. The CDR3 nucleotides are TGTGCCATCAGTGGGATTCGTGACAGGTTCAGGAACACTGAAGCTTTCTTT. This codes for CAISGIRDRFRNTEAFF.

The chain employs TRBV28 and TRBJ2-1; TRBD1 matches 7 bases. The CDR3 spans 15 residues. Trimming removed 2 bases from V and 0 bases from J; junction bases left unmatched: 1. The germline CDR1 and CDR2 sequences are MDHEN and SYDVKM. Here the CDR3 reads CASSLTGASYNEQFF. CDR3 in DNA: TGTGCCAGCAGTTTAACAGGGGCCTCCTACAATGAGCAGTTCTTC.

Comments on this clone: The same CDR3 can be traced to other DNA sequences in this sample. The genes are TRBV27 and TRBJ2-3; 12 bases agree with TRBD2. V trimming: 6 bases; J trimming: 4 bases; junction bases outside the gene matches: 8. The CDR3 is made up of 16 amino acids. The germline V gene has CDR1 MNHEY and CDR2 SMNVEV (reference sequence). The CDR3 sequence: CASRRASGRGADTQYF. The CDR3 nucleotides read TGTGCCAGCAGAAGGGCTAGCGGGAGGGGGGCAGATACGCAGTATTTT.

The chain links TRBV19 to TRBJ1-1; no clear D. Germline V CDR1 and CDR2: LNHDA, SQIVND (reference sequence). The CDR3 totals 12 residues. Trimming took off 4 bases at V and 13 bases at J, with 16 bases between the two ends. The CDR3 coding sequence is TGTGCCAGTAGTACCCCGACCCGAGAGGGTTTCTTT. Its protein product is CASSTPTREGFF.

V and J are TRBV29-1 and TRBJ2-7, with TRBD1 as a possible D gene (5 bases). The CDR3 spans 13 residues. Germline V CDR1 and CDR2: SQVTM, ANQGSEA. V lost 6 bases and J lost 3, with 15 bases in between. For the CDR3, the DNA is TGCAGCGTGTCAAAGGGGAAAATCTACGAGCAGTACTTC. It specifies CSVSKGKIYEQYF.

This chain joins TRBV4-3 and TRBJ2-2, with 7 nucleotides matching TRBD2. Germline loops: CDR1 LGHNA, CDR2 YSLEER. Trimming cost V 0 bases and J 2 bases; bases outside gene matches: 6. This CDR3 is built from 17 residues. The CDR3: CASSQDGDYTNTGELFF. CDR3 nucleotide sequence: TGCGCCAGCAGCCAAGATGGGGACTACACTAACACCGGGGAGCTGTTTTTT.

CDR3 nucleotide sequence: TGTGCCAGCAGTCTCCGCACTACTAGCGGGATTGACAAAAACATTCAGTACTTC. Translation gives CASSLRTTSGIDKNIQYF. The chain uses TRBV27 and TRBJ2-4, with 10 bases fitting TRBD2. The CDR3 covers 18 residues. Per the germline V gene, CDR1 is MNHEY and CDR2 is SMNVEV (reference sequence). V was clipped by 5 bases and J by 3 bases; unmatched bases: 13.

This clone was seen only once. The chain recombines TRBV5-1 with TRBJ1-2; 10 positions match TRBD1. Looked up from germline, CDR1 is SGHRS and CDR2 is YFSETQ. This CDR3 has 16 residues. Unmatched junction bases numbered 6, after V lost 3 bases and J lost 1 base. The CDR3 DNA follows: TGCGCCAGCAGCTGGGGGACAGGGGAGGATAACTATGGCTACACCTTC. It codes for CASSWGTGEDNYGYTF.

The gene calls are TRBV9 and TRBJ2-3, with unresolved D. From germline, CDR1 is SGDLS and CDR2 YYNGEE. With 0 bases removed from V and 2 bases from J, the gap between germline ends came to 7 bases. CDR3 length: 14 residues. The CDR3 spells CASSVVPDTDTQYF. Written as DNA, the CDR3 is TGTGCCAGCAGCGTAGTCCCAGACACAGATACGCAGTATTTT.

As DNA, the CDR3 is TGTGCCAGCAACCCATATCCTCGGCTAGCAGAAGAGGCGGGGGCCAACGTCCTGACTTTC. Translating it yields CASNPYPRLAEEAGANVLTF. The chain links TRBV11-3 to TRBJ2-6; TRBD2 is a possible D gene (5 bases). Germline values: CDR1 SGHNT, CDR2 YENEEA. This CDR3 region has 20 residues. The germline V and J ends were trimmed by 7 bases and 4 bases, with 29 bases remaining between them.

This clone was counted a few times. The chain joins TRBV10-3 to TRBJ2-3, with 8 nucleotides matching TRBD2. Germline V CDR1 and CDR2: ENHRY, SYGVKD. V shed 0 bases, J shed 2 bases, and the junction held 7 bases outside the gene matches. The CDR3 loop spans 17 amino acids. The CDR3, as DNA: TGTGCCATCAGTGAGTCGGGGAGCGGGGGTTACACAGATACGCAGTATTTT. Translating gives CAISESGSGGYTDTQYF.

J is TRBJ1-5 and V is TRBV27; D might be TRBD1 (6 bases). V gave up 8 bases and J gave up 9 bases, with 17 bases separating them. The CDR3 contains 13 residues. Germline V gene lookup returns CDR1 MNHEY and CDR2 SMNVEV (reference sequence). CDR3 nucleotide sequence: TGTGCCAGCGAGTACAGGGAGGGTGTGCCCCAGCATTTT. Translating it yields CASEYREGVPQHF.

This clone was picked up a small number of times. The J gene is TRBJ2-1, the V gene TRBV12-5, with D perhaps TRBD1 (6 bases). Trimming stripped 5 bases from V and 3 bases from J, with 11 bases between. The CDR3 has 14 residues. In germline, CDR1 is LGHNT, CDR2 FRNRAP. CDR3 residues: CASGPDSFYNEQFF. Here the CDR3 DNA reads TGTGCTAGTGGTCCGGACAGTTTCTACAATGAGCAGTTCTTC.

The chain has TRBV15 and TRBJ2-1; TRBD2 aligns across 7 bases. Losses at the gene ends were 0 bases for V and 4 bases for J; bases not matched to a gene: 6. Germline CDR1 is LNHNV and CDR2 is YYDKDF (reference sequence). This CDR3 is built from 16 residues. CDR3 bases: TGTGCCACCAGCAGAGAGAGGGCGGGAGCTTACAATGAGCAGTTCTTC. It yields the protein CATSRERAGAYNEQFF.

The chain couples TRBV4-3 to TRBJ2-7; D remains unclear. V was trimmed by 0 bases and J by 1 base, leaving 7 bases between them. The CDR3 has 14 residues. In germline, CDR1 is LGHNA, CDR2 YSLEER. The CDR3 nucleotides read TGCGCCAGCAGCCAAGAAATTAGATCCTACGAGCAGTACTTC. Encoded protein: CASSQEIRSYEQYF.

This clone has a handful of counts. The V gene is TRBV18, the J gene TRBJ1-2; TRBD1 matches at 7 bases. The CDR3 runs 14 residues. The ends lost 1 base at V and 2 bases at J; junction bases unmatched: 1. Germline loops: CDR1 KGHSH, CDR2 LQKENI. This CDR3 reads CASSPQGQNYGYTF. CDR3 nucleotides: TGTGCCAGCTCACCACAGGGACAGAACTATGGCTACACCTTC. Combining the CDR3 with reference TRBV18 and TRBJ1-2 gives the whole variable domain NAGVMQNPRHLVRRRGQEARLRCSPMKGHSHVYWYRQLPEEGLKFMVYLQKENIIDESGMPKERFSAEFPKEGPSILRIQQVVRGDSAAYFCASSPQGQNYGYTFGSGTRLTVV.

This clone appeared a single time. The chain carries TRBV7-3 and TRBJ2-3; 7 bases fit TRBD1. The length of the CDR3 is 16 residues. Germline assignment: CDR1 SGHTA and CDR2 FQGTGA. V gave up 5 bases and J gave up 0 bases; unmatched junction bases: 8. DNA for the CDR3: TGTGCCAGCAGCCCGCAGGGACAGTCTAGCACAGATACGCAGTATTTT. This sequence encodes CASSPQGQSSTDTQYF.

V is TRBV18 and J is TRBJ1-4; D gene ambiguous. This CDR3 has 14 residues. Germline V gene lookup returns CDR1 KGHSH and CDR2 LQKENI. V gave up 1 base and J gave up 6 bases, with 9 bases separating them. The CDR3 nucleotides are TGTGCCAGCTCACCACGTCAGCGAGATGAAAAACTGTTTTTT. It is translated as CASSPRQRDEKLFF.

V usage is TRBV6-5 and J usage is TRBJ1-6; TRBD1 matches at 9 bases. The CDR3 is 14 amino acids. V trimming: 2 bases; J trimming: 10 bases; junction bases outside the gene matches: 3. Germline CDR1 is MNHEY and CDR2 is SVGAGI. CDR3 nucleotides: TGTGCCAGCAGTTACGGGACAGGGAGATCACCCCTCCACTTT. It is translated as CASSYGTGRSPLHF.

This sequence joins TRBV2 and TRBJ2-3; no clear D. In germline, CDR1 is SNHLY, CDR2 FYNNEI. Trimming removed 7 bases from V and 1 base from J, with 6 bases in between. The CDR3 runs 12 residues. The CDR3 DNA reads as TGTGCCAGCAATCTCGGCACAGATACGCAGTATTTT. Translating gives CASNLGTDTQYF.

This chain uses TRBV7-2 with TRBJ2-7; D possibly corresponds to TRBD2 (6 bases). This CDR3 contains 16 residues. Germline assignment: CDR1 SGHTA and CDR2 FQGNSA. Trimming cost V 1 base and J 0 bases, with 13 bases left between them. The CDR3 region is CASSLDRDLSSYEQYF. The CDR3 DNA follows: TGTGCCAGCAGCTTAGATCGGGACTTGTCCTCCTACGAGCAGTACTTC.

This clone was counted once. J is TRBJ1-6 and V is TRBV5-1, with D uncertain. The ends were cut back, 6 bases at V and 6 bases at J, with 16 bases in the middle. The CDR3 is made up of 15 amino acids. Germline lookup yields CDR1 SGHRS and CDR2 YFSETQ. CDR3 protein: CASTVRGSPNSPLHF. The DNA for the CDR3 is TGCGCCAGCACCGTCCGAGGCTCTCCTAATTCACCCCTCCACTTT.

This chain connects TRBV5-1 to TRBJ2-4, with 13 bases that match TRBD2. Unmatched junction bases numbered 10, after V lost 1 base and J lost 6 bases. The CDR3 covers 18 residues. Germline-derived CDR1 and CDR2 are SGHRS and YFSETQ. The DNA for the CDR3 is TGCGCCAGCAGCTTGAGTACTAGCGGGGGGGCAGGTGGAAACATTCAGTACTTC. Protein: CASSLSTSGGAGGNIQYF.

The CDR3 sequence is CASATSFTNQETQYF. CDR3 bases: TGTGCCAGCGCGACTAGCTTTACAAACCAAGAGACCCAGTACTTC. The gene calls are TRBV6-5 and TRBJ2-5; 7 nucleotides agree with TRBD2. The CDR3 length is 15 residues. Germline CDR1 is MNHEY and CDR2 is SVGAGI. The ends lost 8 bases at V and 0 bases at J; junction bases unmatched: 9.

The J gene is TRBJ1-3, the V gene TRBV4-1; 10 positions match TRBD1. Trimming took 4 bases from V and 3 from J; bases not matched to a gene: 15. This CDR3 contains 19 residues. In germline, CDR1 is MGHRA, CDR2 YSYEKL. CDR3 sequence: CASSLRAGTGESFGNTIYF. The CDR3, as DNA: TGCGCCAGCAGCCTCCGGGCTGGGACAGGGGAATCCTTTGGAAACACCATATATTTT.

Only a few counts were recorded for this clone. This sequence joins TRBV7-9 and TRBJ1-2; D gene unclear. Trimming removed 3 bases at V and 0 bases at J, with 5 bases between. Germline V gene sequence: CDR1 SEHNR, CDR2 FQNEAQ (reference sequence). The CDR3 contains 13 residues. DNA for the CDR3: TGTGCCAGCAGCTTTACAGCTAACTATGGCTACACCTTC. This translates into CASSFTANYGYTF.